This T cell receptor beta chain appears in the sequencing data of a study of T cells in Graves' hyperthyroidism and ophthalmopathy. General study points: Blood also contained most expanded thyroid clonotypes above 0.001. Prediction of ophthalmopathy progression came a median around 6 months pre-onset.

This clonotype occurred many times. Its target is not known. RNA transcripts gave rise to amplified TCR beta CDR3 regions. With the HTBI primer set, the TCR CDR3 went through a first round of RT-PCR. TCRdb analysed the multiplex PCR reads with MiXCR anew, one entry per CDR3 protein. The profile shows about 99,000 distinct CDR3 sequences, approximately 50% of them singletons. This CDR3 is 15 amino acids long. Between the trimmed V and J ends, which lost 1 base and 0 bases, there was a span of 4 bases. Germline V gene data show CDR1 as MNHNS and CDR2 as SASEGT. The specimen was blood. This chain links TRBV6-1 with TRBJ2-6; D gene uncertain. This sequence was found in a man aged 35 to 55 with Graves' hyperthyroidism. The CDR3 loop reads CASSEGGSGANVLTF. The CDR3 bases are TGTGCCAGCAGTGAAGGGGGCTCTGGGGCCAACGTCCTGACTTTC.